This T cell receptor (beta chain) appears in the sequencing data of a study of blood T cells in healthy people across ages. Study-level points and caveats: With donor CMV status unknown, expanded clonotype changes were possibly confounded.

The authors ran a second PCR of about 7 to 11 cycles using a sample-barcoded 5' primer and a J-beta primer mix. At least 2.5 million CDR3-containing paired-end reads were obtained per sample. TCRdb itself ran the 5' RACE reads through MiXCR, one entry per CDR3 protein. The table includes some 860,000 distinct CDR3 sequences, about 61% detected once. The CDR3 runs to 17 residues. V was clipped by 3 bases and J by 5 bases, with 23 bases between them. Looked up from germline, CDR1 is MNHEY and CDR2 is SMNVEV (reference sequence). Per-sample PBMC isolation yielded at least 6 million cells. This clonotype was found once. Its antigen is undetermined.

V usage is TRBV27 and J usage is TRBJ2-7; D is perhaps TRBD1 (6 bases). The receptor's source is a man aged 35-49 years in good health. Sequenced input: blood. The CDR3 sequence is CASSFRPTGTSWHEQYF. The DNA for the CDR3 is TGTGCCAGCAGTTTCCGCCCCACCGGGACATCTTGGCACGAGCAGTACTTC.